This record concerns one T cell receptor (beta chain) sequence. Its antigen is not known. This sample was included in a study of T cell responses to AZD1222 COVID-19 vaccine. Study-wide points: None of the repertoires were sampled until the peak T cell response had passed. Spike-specific TCR depth and breadth grew after two AZD1222 doses.

The table came from immunoSEQ multiplex PCR; TCRdb's copy has only in-frame clones and leaves some out. Of some 60,000 clones in the sample, around 84% were seen once. The V gene's germline CDR1 is SGHRS and CDR2 YFSETQ. V dropped 0 bases and J dropped 4; count of bases not matched to a gene: 4. This CDR3 region has 16 residues. The source material was peripheral blood, sampled on day 0 of AZD1222 vaccination. This TCR derives from an adult in good health. The V gene is TRBV5-1, the J gene TRBJ1-1; 12 bases match TRBD1. The CDR3 region has the DNA TGCGCCAGCAGCTTGGGTGGGACAGGGGGCGTCACTGAAGCTTTCTTT. Amino acids: CASSLGGTGGVTEAFF. The whole variable domain, remainder taken from reference TRBV5-1 and TRBJ1-1, is KAGVTQTPRYLIKTRGQQVTLSCSPISGHRSVSWYQQTPGQGLQFLFEYFSETQRNKGNFPGRFSGRQFSNSRSEMNVSTLELGDSALYLCASSLGGTGGVTEAFFGQGTRLTVV.